This T cell receptor (beta chain) originates from a study of Ad26.COV2.S vaccination and SARS-CoV-2 variants (dated by TCRdb to the early 2020s). For the wider study: Vaccine-arm donors were drawn from COV1001, a multicentre, randomized, double-blind, placebo-controlled phase I-IIa trial of Ad26.COV2.S in healthy adults. Ad26.COV2.S was administered intramuscularly at a dose of 5x10^10 or 1x10^11 viral particles, either as one shot or as two shots given 56 days apart. Sequencing of the TCRbeta repertoire served to evaluate the specificity and breadth of SARS-CoV-2-reactive T cell receptors following Ad26.COV2.S vaccination. A total of 32 samples were included in the TCR-sequenced set, comprising about 20 Ad26.COV2.S vaccine recipients, 5 placebo recipients and 8 SARS-CoV-2 convalescent individuals. Participants in the trial were split at random into five groups of five each, receiving low-dose or high-dose Ad26.COV2.S once or twice, or else placebo on both occasions. Blinding of investigators to trial group allocation was maintained during experiments and outcome assessment.

The immunoSEQ Assay was used to sequence TCRbeta CDR3 regions. After extraction, genomic DNA underwent amplification by bias-controlled multiplex PCR, followed by high-throughput sequencing. The original pipeline was this. To quantify the absolute abundance of each unique TCRbeta CDR3 region, sequences were collapsed and filtered. T cell fraction was estimated by normalization of TCRbeta template counts to usable DNA, with usable DNA being measured through amplification of reference genes present in all nucleated cells. Repertoire TCRs were annotated as SARS-CoV-2-specific by exact matching of V gene, CDR3 amino acid sequence and J gene to a known reactive TCR set. The reference SARS-CoV-2 TCR set came from MIRA and was filtered for enrichment in COVID-19-positive ImmuneCODE repertoires, removing public or cross-reactive TCRs. Drawing on the MIRA antigens, annotated TCRs were analysed further at the level of specific ORF or position within ORF. Breadth was defined as annotated unique rearrangements over total unique productive rearrangements; depth was the summed frequency of those rearrangements. Group comparisons of TCR breadth used two-sided Wilcoxon rank-sum tests. TCRdb took over this immuneACCESS table, retaining in-frame rearrangements with V and J assigned. Such tables are incomplete; in checked studies, under half of the missing clones stem from an unresolved V gene, and the remainder is unexplained. Clone size and V and J calls were adopted from that table, with D and trimming inferred from the DNA. Present in this sample are roughly 400,000 clones, 92% of which were seen just once. Over 1.5% of the sample comes from the top ten.

The CDR3 holds 15 amino acids from the cysteine to the phenylalanine. Only CDR3 DNA is held: 45 bases, read in frame from base 1. This clone was found once. It has no known antigen specificity. The input lacks base qualities; no much larger clone sits a single base away. This sample's treatment or condition label indicates: roughly 19 received Ad26.COV2.S at low or high dose, single or two shots; about 5 received placebo; per-sample allocation not given. Repertoires of vaccine and placebo recipients were sequenced from samples taken on day 63 after the first injection. Between 29 July and 7 August 2020, Cohort 1b enrolled 25 adults aged 18-55 years at one site in Boston, USA. Ad26.COV2.S was a replication-incompetent adenovirus type 26 vector that expressed a prefusion-stabilized SARS-CoV-2 spike protein derived from the original Wuhan strain. Overall study outcomes, separate from this receptor: Substantial breadth of spike-specific CD8+ and CD4+ T cell responses was reported after vaccination. Comparable non-spike TCR breadth was observed between vaccine and placebo recipients, consistent with only spike being contained in the vaccine. Compared with placebo recipients, Ad26.COV2.S recipients showed higher spike-specific TCR breadth (P = 0.0014). According to the authors, total T cell responses may have been underestimated by the TCR breadth and depth analyses. Comparing responses between vaccine doses or regimens was not something the study was powered to do.

Recombination linked TRBV12-2 to TRBJ2-2. TRBV12-2 is noted as a pseudogene. This clonotype was sampled from a person between 18 and 60 years old who received the Ad26.COV2.S COVID-19 vaccine or a placebo. Sequenced material: peripheral blood, taken in a trial of Ad26.COV2.S vaccine versus placebo. The nucleotides read TGTGCAAGTCGCTTAGAGGTTAGCTGGGGCGGGGAGCTGTTTTTT. It codes for CASRLEVSWGGELFF.